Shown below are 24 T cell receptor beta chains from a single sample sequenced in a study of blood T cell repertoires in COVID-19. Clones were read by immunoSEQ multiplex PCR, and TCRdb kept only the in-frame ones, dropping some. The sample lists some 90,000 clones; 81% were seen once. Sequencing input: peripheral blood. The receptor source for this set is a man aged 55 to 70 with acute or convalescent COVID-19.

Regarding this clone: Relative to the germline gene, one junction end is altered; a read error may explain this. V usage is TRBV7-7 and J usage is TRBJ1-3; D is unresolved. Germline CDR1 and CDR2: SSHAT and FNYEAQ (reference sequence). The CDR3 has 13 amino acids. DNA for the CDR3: TGTGCTAGCAGCTCTCACCAGGAAAACACCATATATTTT. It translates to CASSSHQENTIYF.

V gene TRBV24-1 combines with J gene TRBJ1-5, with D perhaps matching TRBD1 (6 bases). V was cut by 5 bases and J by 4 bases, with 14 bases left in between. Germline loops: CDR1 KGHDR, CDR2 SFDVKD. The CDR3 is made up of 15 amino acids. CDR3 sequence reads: CATSATGLGNQPQHF. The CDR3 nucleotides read TGTGCCACCAGTGCCACAGGGTTAGGGAATCAGCCCCAGCATTTT.

The CDR3 DNA is TGTGCCAGCTCACGGGGACAGGGGACTGAAGCTTTCTTT. Protein product: CASSRGQGTEAFF. V is TRBV18 and J is TRBJ1-1; 10 bases align to TRBD1. Germline V gene sequence: CDR1 KGHSH, CDR2 LQKENI. Trimming at V came to 4 bases and at J to 5 bases, leaving 1 base not matched to a gene. The CDR3 covers 13 residues. The full variable domain, with the rest looked up from reference TRBV18 and TRBJ1-1, is NAGVMQNPRHLVRRRGQEARLRCSPMKGHSHVYWYRQLPEEGLKFMVYLQKENIIDESGMPKERFSAEFPKEGPSILRIQQVVRGDSAAYFCASSRGQGTEAFFGQGTRLTVV.

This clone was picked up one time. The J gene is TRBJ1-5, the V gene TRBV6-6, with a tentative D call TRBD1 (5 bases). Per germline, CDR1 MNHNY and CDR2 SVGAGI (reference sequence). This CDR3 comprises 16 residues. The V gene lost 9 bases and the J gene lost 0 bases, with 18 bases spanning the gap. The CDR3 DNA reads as TGTGCCAGTAGGGGCGGAACGATCCATAGCAATCAGCCCCAGCATTTT. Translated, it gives CASRGGTIHSNQPQHF.

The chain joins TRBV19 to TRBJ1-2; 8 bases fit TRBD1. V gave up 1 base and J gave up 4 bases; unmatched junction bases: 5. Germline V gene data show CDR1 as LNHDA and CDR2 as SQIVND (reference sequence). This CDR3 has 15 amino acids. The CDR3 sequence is CASSIGQGIAYGYTF. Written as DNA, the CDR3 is TGTGCCAGTAGTATAGGACAGGGGATTGCCTATGGCTACACCTTC.

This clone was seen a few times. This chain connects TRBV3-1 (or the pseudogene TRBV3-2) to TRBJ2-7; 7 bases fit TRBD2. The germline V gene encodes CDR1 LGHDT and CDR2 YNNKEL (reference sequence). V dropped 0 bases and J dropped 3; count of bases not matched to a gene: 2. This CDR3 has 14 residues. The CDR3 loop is CASSQDREGYEQYF. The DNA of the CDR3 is TGTGCCAGCAGCCAAGACAGGGAGGGCTACGAGCAGTACTTC.

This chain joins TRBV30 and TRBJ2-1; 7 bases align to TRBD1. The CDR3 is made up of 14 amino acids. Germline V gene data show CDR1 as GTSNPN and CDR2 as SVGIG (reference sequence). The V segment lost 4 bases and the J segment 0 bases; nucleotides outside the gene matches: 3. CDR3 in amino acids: CAWNRDSSYNEQFF. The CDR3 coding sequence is TGTGCCTGGAATCGGGACAGCTCCTACAATGAGCAGTTCTTC.

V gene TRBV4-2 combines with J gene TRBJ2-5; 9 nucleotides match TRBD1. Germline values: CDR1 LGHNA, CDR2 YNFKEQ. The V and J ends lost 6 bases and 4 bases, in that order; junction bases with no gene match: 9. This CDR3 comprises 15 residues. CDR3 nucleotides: TGTGCCAGCAGGTCGGACGGGACAGGGAGAGAGACCCAGTACTTC. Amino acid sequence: CASRSDGTGRETQYF.

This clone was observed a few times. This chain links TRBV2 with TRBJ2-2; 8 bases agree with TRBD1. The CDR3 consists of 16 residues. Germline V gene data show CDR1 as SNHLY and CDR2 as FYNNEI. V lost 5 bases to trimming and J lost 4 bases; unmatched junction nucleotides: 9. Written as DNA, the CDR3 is TGTGCCAGCAGTTCACCGGGACAGGCGGGCACCGGGGAGCTGTTTTTT. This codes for CASSSPGQAGTGELFF.

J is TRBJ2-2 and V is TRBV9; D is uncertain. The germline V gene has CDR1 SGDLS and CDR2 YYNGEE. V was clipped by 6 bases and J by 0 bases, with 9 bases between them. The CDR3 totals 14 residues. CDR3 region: CASNRQANTGELFF. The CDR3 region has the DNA TGTGCCAGCAACCGGCAGGCGAACACCGGGGAGCTGTTTTTT.

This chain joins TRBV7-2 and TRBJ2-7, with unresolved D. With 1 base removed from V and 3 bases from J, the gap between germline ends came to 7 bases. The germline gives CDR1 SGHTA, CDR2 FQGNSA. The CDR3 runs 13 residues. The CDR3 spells CASSLVPGYEQYF. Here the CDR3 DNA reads TGTGCCAGCAGCTTAGTTCCCGGCTACGAGCAGTACTTC.

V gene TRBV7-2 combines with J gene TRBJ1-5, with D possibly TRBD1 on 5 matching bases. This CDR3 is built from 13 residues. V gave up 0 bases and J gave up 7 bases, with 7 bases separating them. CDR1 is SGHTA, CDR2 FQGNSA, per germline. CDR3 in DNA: TGTGCCAGCAGCTTAGCACAGGCCCAGCCCCAGCATTTT. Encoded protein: CASSLAQAQPQHF. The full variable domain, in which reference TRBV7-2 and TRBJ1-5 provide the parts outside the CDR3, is GAGVSQSPSNKVTEKGKDVELRCDPISGHTALYWYRQSLGQGLEFLIYFQGNSAPDKSGLPSDRFSAERTGGSVSTLTIQRTQQEDSAVYLCASSLAQAQPQHFGDGTRLSIL.

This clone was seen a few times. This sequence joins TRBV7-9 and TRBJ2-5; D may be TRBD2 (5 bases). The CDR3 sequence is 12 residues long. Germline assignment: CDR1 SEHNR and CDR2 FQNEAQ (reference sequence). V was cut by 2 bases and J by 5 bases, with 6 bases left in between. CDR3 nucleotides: TGTGCCAGCAGCTTAACTAGGGAGACCCAGTACTTC. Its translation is CASSLTRETQYF.

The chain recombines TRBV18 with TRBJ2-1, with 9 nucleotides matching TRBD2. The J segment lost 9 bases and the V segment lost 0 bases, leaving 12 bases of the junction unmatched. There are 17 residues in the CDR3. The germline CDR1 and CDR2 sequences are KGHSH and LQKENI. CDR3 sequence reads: CASSPPRAGGLNIEQFF. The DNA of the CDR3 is TGTGCCAGCTCACCACCGAGAGCGGGAGGTTTAAATATTGAGCAGTTCTTC.

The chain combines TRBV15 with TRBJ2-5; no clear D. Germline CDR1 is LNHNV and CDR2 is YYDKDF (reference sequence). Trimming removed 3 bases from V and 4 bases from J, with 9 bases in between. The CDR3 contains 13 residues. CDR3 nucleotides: TGTGCCACCAGCAGTAGAGGCCCAGAGACCCAGTACTTC. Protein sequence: CATSSRGPETQYF.

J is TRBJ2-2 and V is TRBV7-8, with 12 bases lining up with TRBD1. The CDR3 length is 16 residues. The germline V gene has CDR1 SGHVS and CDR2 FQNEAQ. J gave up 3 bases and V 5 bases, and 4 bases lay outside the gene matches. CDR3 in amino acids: CASSPGTGGYTGELFF. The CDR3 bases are TGTGCCAGCAGCCCTGGGACAGGGGGCTACACCGGGGAGCTGTTTTTT.

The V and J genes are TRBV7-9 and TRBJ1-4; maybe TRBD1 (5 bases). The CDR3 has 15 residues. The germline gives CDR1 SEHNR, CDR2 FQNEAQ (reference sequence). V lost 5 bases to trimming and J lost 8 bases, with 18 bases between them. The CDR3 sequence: CASSRREGMGEKLFF. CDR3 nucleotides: TGTGCCAGCAGCCGCAGGGAGGGTATGGGCGAAAAACTGTTTTTT.

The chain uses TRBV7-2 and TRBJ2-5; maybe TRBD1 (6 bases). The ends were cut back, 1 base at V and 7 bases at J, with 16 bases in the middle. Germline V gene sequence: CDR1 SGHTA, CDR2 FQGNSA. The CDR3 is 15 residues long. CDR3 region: CASSLDRQAAGTQYF. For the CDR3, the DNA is TGTGCCAGCAGCTTAGACAGACAGGCGGCGGGGACCCAGTACTTC.

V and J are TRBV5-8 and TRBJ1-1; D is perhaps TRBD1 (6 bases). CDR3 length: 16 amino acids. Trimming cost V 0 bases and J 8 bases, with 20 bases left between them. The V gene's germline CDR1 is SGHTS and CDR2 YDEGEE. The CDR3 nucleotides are TGTGCCAGCAGCTTGGGGGACATTTCACAAACGACAGAAGCTTTCTTT. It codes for CASSLGDISQTTEAFF.

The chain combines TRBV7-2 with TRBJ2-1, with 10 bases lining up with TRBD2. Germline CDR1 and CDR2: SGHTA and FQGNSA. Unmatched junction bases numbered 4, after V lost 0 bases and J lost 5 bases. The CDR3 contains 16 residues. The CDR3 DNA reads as TGTGCCAGCAGCTTAGCTGGGACTAGCGTCGACAATGAGCAGTTCTTC. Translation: CASSLAGTSVDNEQFF.

CDR3 protein: CASSPPTGYTGELFF. The CDR3 nucleotides are TGTGCCAGTAGTCCCCCGACAGGTTACACCGGGGAGCTGTTTTTT. The chain recombines TRBV19 with TRBJ2-2, with D maybe TRBD1 (6 bases). Trimming removed 5 bases from V and 3 bases from J, with 13 bases in between. CDR1 and CDR2 from the germline V gene are LNHDA and SQIVND (reference sequence). The length of the CDR3 is 15 residues.

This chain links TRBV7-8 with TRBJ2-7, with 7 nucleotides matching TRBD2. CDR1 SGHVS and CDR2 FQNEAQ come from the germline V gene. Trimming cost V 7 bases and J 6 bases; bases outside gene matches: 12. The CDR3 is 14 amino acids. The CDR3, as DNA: TGTGCCAGCATCCTTCTTGGGGGGGTCGGCGAGCAGTACTTC. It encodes CASILLGGVGEQYF. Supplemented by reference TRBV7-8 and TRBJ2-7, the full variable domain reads GAGVSQSPRYKVAKRGQDVALRCDPISGHVSLFWYQQALGQGPEFLTYFQNEAQLDKSGLPSDRFFAERPEGSVSTLKIQRTQQEDSAVYLCASILLGGVGEQYFGPGTRLTVT.

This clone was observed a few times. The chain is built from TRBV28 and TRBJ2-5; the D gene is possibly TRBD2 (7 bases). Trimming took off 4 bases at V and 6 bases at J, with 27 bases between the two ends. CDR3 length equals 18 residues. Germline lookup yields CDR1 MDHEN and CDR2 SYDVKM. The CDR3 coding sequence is TGTGCCAGCAGTTCCGGACGAGGGGGAGGGATTGTAATGAAGACCCAGTACTTC. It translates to CASSSGRGGGIVMKTQYF.

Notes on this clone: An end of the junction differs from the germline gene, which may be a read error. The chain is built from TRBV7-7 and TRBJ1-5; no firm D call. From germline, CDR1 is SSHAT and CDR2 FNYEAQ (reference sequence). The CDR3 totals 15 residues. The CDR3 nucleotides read TGTGCTAGCAGCTTAAACAGTACCAGCAATCAGCCCCAGCATTTT. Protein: CASSLNSTSNQPQHF.